Below, 31 T cell receptor beta chains from the same sample are listed, as sequenced in a study of identical twins' blood T cells. In TCRdb, the 5' RACE reads were re-called with MiXCR into one record per CDR3 protein. The data contain 350,000 to 450,000 distinct CDR3 sequences, roughly 30% of them seen just once; the ten biggest clones take up 6% to 7%. Specimen: PBMCs. The source of these receptors is a woman aged 18 to 55 in good health.

This clonotype was counted only a few times. This chain connects TRBV20-1 to TRBJ1-1; 7 nucleotides align to TRBD1. Looked up from germline, CDR1 is DFQATT and CDR2 is SNEGSKA (reference sequence). This CDR3 is 13 amino acids long. V lost 6 bases to trimming and J lost 5 bases; unmatched junction nucleotides: 9. The CDR3 coding sequence is TGCAGTGCGCACTCAGGGGGATGGACTGAAGCTTTCTTT. Amino acids: CSAHSGGWTEAFF.

This clonotype occurred many times. The V call is TRBV10-3, the J call TRBJ1-5, with D hard to call. Germline CDR1 is ENHRY and CDR2 is SYGVKD. V lost 2 bases and J lost 0, with 5 bases in between. This CDR3 is built from 14 residues. The CDR3 coding sequence is TGTGCCATCAGTGAGCAGCATAGCAATCAGCCCCAGCATTTT. Translated, it gives CAISEQHSNQPQHF.

This clonotype was picked up a small number of times. V and J are TRBV14 and TRBJ2-1, with D unclear. Trimming took off 5 bases at V and 4 bases at J, with 18 bases between the two ends. In germline, CDR1 is SGHDN, CDR2 FVKESK. The length of the CDR3 is 16 residues. This CDR3 is CASSSDLVPIYNEQFF. The CDR3 DNA follows: TGTGCCAGCAGCTCTGATCTGGTACCGATTTACAATGAGCAGTTCTTC.

There are a few counts of this clonotype. The chain has TRBV7-9 and TRBJ2-3; D perhaps matches TRBD1 (6 bases). Trimming removed 7 bases from V and 0 bases from J, with 17 bases in between. The CDR3 runs 16 residues. From germline, CDR1 is SEHNR and CDR2 FQNEAQ (reference sequence). The CDR3 bases are TGTGCCAGCACTCCTGGACAGATGGTTAGCACAGATACGCAGTATTTT. Encoded protein: CASTPGQMVSTDTQYF.

This clonotype has more than one count but fewer than ten. The V and J genes are TRBV3-1 and TRBJ1-2; D is unclear. Germline CDR1 LGHDT, CDR2 YNNKEL (reference sequence). This CDR3 is built from 15 residues. Deletions cut 0 bases from V and 0 bases from J, with 8 bases between. The CDR3 sequence is CASSQETRSNYGYTF. CDR3 DNA sequence: TGTGCCAGCAGCCAAGAAACCCGTTCTAACTATGGCTACACCTTC.

The gene calls are TRBV7-8 and TRBJ1-1; 10 nucleotides line up with TRBD1. Germline V gene data show CDR1 as SGHVS and CDR2 as FQNEAQ. Trimming removed 1 base from V and 10 bases from J; junction bases left unmatched: 6. The CDR3 runs 14 residues. This chain's CDR3 is CASSLGGGQGLAFF. In DNA, the CDR3 is TGTGCCAGCAGCTTAGGGGGGGGACAGGGGTTAGCTTTCTTT.

This clonotype was seen a few times. The V call is TRBV2, the J call TRBJ2-2; TRBD2 might be the D (6 bases). Germline CDR1 is SNHLY and CDR2 is FYNNEI. The ends were cut back, 1 base at V and 6 bases at J, with 9 bases in the middle. CDR3 size: 14 residues. The CDR3 nucleotides read TGTGCCAGCAGTGAAGGGGACTCATCCGGGGAGCTGTTTTTT. This translates into CASSEGDSSGELFF. Supplemented by reference TRBV2 and TRBJ2-2, the full variable domain reads EPEVTQTPSHQVTQMGQEVILRCVPISNHLYFYWYRQILGQKVEFLVSFYNNEISEKSEIFDDQFSVERPDGSNFTLKIRSTKLEDSAMYFCASSEGDSSGELFFGEGSRLTVL.

In this sample, this clonotype turned up many times. The chain has TRBV18 and TRBJ1-5, with 7 bases lining up with TRBD1. V lost 1 base to trimming and J lost 1 base; unmatched junction nucleotides: 4. The CDR3 is 16 residues long. Per the germline V gene, CDR1 is KGHSH and CDR2 is LQKENI. CDR3 protein: CASSPQGALSNQPQHF. The CDR3 DNA sequence: TGTGCCAGCTCACCACAGGGGGCCTTAAGCAATCAGCCCCAGCATTTT.

The V call is TRBV19, the J call TRBJ1-5, with D maybe TRBD1 (5 bases). Germline CDR1 is LNHDA and CDR2 is SQIVND (reference sequence). The length of the CDR3 is 14 residues. Trimming took 5 bases from V and 7 from J, leaving 15 bases between them. CDR3 amino acids: CASSFPLRGQPQHF. CDR3 DNA: TGTGCCAGTAGTTTTCCACTACGGGGCCAGCCCCAGCATTTT.

CDR3 sequence (DNA): TGCGCCAGCGGCAAGGGACACATCAACTATGGCTACACCTTC. Residues: CASGKGHINYGYTF. The chain uses TRBV5-1 and TRBJ1-2; a possible D gene is TRBD1 (6 bases). Germline-derived CDR1 and CDR2 are SGHRS and YFSETQ. This CDR3 contains 14 residues. Trimming left V 7 bases short and J 2 bases short, with 15 bases between.

This sequence joins TRBV2 and TRBJ2-5, with 12 nucleotides matching TRBD2. Germline CDR1 reads SNHLY; CDR2 reads FYNNEI. This CDR3 is built from 16 residues. Losses at the gene ends were 3 bases for V and 2 bases for J; bases not matched to a gene: 4. This CDR3 is CASSDILAGGQETQYF. CDR3 DNA: TGTGCCAGCAGTGATATACTAGCGGGGGGACAAGAGACCCAGTACTTC.

A remark on this clonotype: At one end, the junction sequence differs from germline, possibly due to a read error. The V call is TRBV6-2 or TRBV6-3, the J call TRBJ2-1; perhaps TRBD1 as D (5 bases). Germline assignment: CDR1 MNHEY and CDR2 SVGEGT. The CDR3 has 12 amino acids. CDR3 DNA sequence: TGTACCAGTACGACAGCCTACAATGAGCAGTTCTTC. Amino acids: CTSTTAYNEQFF.

This clonotype was observed at least ten times. The chain's CDR3 is CASSWEDLYEQYF. In DNA, the CDR3 is TGTGCCAGCAGCTGGGAGGACCTCTACGAGCAGTACTTC. The rearrangement uses TRBV7-9 and TRBJ2-7; tentative D call: TRBD2 (6 bases). V was cut by 4 bases and J by 3 bases, with 10 bases left in between. Germline CDR1 and CDR2: SEHNR and FQNEAQ (reference sequence). The CDR3 is 13 amino acids.

This clonotype came up a few times. The chain uses TRBV3-1 and TRBJ2-1; tentatively, D is TRBD1 (5 bases). Looked up from germline, CDR1 is LGHDT and CDR2 is YNNKEL (reference sequence). The CDR3 is 12 residues long. Trimming left V 1 base short and J 12 bases short, with 10 bases between. The chain's CDR3 is CASSQGRVGQFF. CDR3 DNA sequence: TGTGCCAGCAGCCAAGGCAGGGTCGGGCAGTTCTTC.

This chain links TRBV6-1 with TRBJ2-7; 7 bases line up with TRBD1. This CDR3 has 14 residues. After removal of 6 bases from V and 5 bases from J, the junction contained 10 bases not matched to a gene. Germline CDR1 and CDR2: MNHNS and SASEGT. The CDR3 DNA reads TGTGCCAGCAGGATTAAGGGGGCTTTCCACGAGCAGTACTTC. It is translated as CASRIKGAFHEQYF.

V usage is TRBV6-5 and J usage is TRBJ2-1; D is ambiguous. Germline values: CDR1 MNHEY, CDR2 SVGAGI. V lost 0 bases, J lost 5 bases, and 5 bases lay in between. The CDR3 has 13 amino acids. The CDR3 loop reads CASSYSANNEQFF. The CDR3 DNA sequence: TGTGCCAGCAGTTACTCTGCGAACAATGAGCAGTTCTTC.

This clonotype was seen more than once but under ten times. This rearrangement joins TRBV30 to TRBJ1-1; no clear D. The V gene's germline CDR1 is GTSNPN and CDR2 SVGIG (reference sequence). Deletions cut 3 bases from V and 3 bases from J, with 5 bases between. The CDR3 is 11 residues long. The CDR3 region is CAWRPHTEAFF. CDR3 in DNA: TGTGCCTGGAGGCCTCACACTGAAGCTTTCTTT. Full variable domain (outside the CDR3, taken from reference TRBV30 and TRBJ1-1): SQTIHQWPATLVQPVGSPLSLECTVEGTSNPNLYWYRQAAGRGLQLLFYSVGIGQISSEVPQNLSASRPQDRQFILSSKKLLLSDSGFYLCAWRPHTEAFFGQGTRLTVV.

This clonotype was recorded at least ten times. The chain links TRBV5-1 to TRBJ2-3; TRBD2 matches 12 bases. Germline assignment: CDR1 SGHRS and CDR2 YFSETQ. The V segment lost 0 bases and the J segment 4 bases; nucleotides outside the gene matches: 0. This CDR3 is 15 amino acids long. The CDR3, as DNA: TGCGCCAGCAGCTTGGGACTAGCGGGGGCAGATACGCAGTATTTT. It codes for CASSLGLAGADTQYF.

In this sample, this clonotype turned up once. This may arise from a read error, as a much more abundant clone is one base away. The chain carries TRBV6-5 and TRBJ1-3; TRBD1 agrees at 8 bases. The CDR3 loop spans 14 amino acids. Germline V gene lookup returns CDR1 MNHEY and CDR2 SVGAGI. This chain's CDR3 is CASSFRGPGNTVYF. CDR3 DNA sequence: TGTGCCAGCAGTTTCAGGGGGCCTGGAAACACCGTATATTTT.

A note on this clonotype: An end of the junction does not agree with germline; a read error may underlie this. The chain has TRBV11-2 and TRBJ2-3; no reliable D call. CDR3 size: 14 residues. From germline, CDR1 is SGHAT and CDR2 FQNNGV. The CDR3 loop reads CASSLRPRTDTRYF. CDR3 in DNA: TGTGCCAGCAGCTTACGGCCACGCACAGATACGCGGTATTTT.

This clonotype was observed a few times. The V and J genes are TRBV5-1 and TRBJ2-1; 14 bases map to TRBD2. CDR3 length: 16 amino acids. The J segment lost 6 bases and the V segment lost 2 bases, leaving 4 bases of the junction unmatched. Germline CDR1 and CDR2: SGHRS and YFSETQ. CDR3 amino acids: CASSLDGTSGGNEQFF. Written as DNA, the CDR3 is TGCGCCAGCAGCTTAGATGGGACTAGCGGGGGCAATGAGCAGTTCTTC.

This clonotype appeared a few times. The genes are TRBV10-3 and TRBJ1-1, with D unresolved. Trimming shortened V by 6 bases and J by 0 bases, and 14 bases separated the two germline ends. There are 15 residues in the CDR3. Germline values: CDR1 ENHRY, CDR2 SYGVKD. The CDR3 sequence: CAISPNPGLNTEAFF. The CDR3 nucleotides are TGTGCCATCAGCCCTAATCCGGGCCTGAACACTGAAGCTTTCTTT.

This clonotype was detected many times. This sequence joins TRBV2 and TRBJ2-2; 8 nucleotides line up with TRBD2. The germline gives CDR1 SNHLY, CDR2 FYNNEI. V was clipped by 0 bases and J by 7 bases; unmatched bases: 4. The CDR3 is 15 residues long. The CDR3: CASSEARRGGGELFF. The DNA for the CDR3 is TGTGCCAGCAGTGAAGCGCGACGGGGGGGCGGGGAGCTGTTTTTT.

The count of this clonotype is one. The chain has TRBV18 and TRBJ2-3, with 7 bases lining up with TRBD1. Germline CDR1 and CDR2: KGHSH and LQKENI. The V and J ends lost 3 bases and 4 bases, in that order; junction bases with no gene match: 7. This CDR3 contains 15 residues. DNA for the CDR3: TGTGCCAGCTCACCCCCCCCTCAGGGGGCAGATACGCAGTATTTT. This encodes CASSPPPQGADTQYF.

V usage is TRBV20-1 and J usage is TRBJ1-3, with a tentative D call TRBD1 (5 bases). V lost 1 base to trimming and J lost 4 bases, with 14 bases between them. The germline gives CDR1 DFQATT, CDR2 SNEGSKA (reference sequence). CDR3 length equals 15 residues. For the CDR3, the DNA is TGCAGTGCTAGAGGCCCGACAGTGAAAGGAAACACCATATATTTT. Protein sequence: CSARGPTVKGNTIYF.

V is TRBV5-1 and J is TRBJ1-6, with TRBD1 matching 8 bases. CDR1 is SGHRS and CDR2 is YFSETQ in the germline V gene. This CDR3 is 16 amino acids long. J was trimmed by 7 bases and V by 4 bases; bases with no gene match: 10. The CDR3 loop reads CASSTTTTGVNSPLHF. CDR3 nucleotide sequence: TGCGCCAGCAGCACGACGACGACAGGGGTAAATTCACCCCTCCACTTT. Full variable domain (remainder filled in from reference TRBV5-1 and TRBJ1-6): KAGVTQTPRYLIKTRGQQVTLSCSPISGHRSVSWYQQTPGQGLQFLFEYFSETQRNKGNFPGRFSGRQFSNSRSEMNVSTLELGDSALYLCASSTTTTGVNSPLHFGNGTRLTVT.

On this clonotype: A much bigger clone sits one base away, suggesting this may be a read error. The chain recombines TRBV6-5 with TRBJ1-2; D is unresolved. Trimming shortened V by 0 bases and J by 10 bases, and 15 bases separated the two germline ends. The germline V gene encodes CDR1 MNHEY and CDR2 SVGAGI. The CDR3 is 14 amino acids. This CDR3 is CASSYSERVGDYTF. The DNA for the CDR3 is TGTGCCAGCAGTTACTCTGAGAGGGTTGGTGACTACACCTTC.

This clonotype was counted between two and nine times. This chain connects TRBV7-9 to TRBJ1-4; 7 bases map to TRBD1. CDR3 length: 14 residues. Looked up from germline, CDR1 is SEHNR and CDR2 is FQNEAQ (reference sequence). CDR3 residues: CAGAAGTVGEKLFF. The DNA for the CDR3 is TGTGCGGGCGCCGCGGGGACAGTCGGAGAAAAACTGTTTTTT.

This clonotype has only a few counts. The chain has TRBV20-1 and TRBJ2-1; no reliable D call. The germline V gene encodes CDR1 DFQATT and CDR2 SNEGSKA (reference sequence). Trimming removed 7 bases at V and 0 bases at J, with 16 bases between. This CDR3 is 15 amino acids long. The CDR3 DNA reads TGCAGTGTTACGGACCGCGCGCTCTCCTACAATGAGCAGTTCTTC. Translated: CSVTDRALSYNEQFF.

This clonotype showed up many times. This chain uses TRBV6-6 with TRBJ1-2; D not resolved. V lost 5 bases, J lost 1 base, and 8 bases lay in between. CDR1 and CDR2 from the germline V gene are MNHNY and SVGAGI (reference sequence). The CDR3 consists of 13 residues. The CDR3 is CASSLLSNYGYTF. CDR3 nucleotides: TGTGCCAGCAGTCTCTTAAGTAACTATGGCTACACCTTC.

V gene TRBV10-3 combines with J gene TRBJ2-6, with D unresolved. Germline V lookup: CDR1 ENHRY, CDR2 SYGVKD. The CDR3 loop spans 14 amino acids. The V end lost 10 bases, the J end lost 1 base, and 11 bases lay between the germline ends. The CDR3 is CASIDSSGANVLTF. The CDR3 region has the DNA TGTGCCAGCATTGACTCTTCTGGGGCCAACGTCCTGACTTTC.